This T cell receptor (beta chain) was identified in a study of T-cell reconstitution after alpha-beta-depleted transplantation in children. General study findings and limits: Newly produced T cells mostly accounted for T-cell counts and diversity one year post-transplant. The high TCRbeta diversity at day 60 in some patients came from surviving recipient T cells and thymic progenitors. The study reportedly traced alpha-beta T cells about two months after transplant to several hundred expanded graft clones.

A TCRbeta library incorporating unique molecular identifiers was prepared. TCRdb reprocessed the PCR reads via MiXCR and lists one record per CDR3 protein. This sample has about 200,000 distinct CDR3 sequences, with about 7% found just once. The CDR3 runs 14 residues. CDR1 is DFQATT, CDR2 SNEGSKA, per germline (reference sequence). Trimming took 6 bases from V and 4 from J; bases not matched to a gene: 9. In its sample, this clonotype was seen a few times. Its matching antigen is unknown. This rearrangement joins TRBV20-1 to TRBJ2-7; the match to TRBD2 covers 10 bases. This material consisted of PBMCs, taken before TCRalphabeta/CD19-depleted stem cell transplant. This clonotype was obtained from a boy aged 2 to 10 with acute lymphoblastic leukemia, due to receive a stem cell transplant. The CDR3 sequence is CSAQKKREGYEQYF. The CDR3 DNA reads as TGCAGTGCCCAAAAAAAGCGGGAGGGTTACGAGCAGTACTTC.